Here is one T cell receptor beta chain with its context. The method was immunoSEQ multiplex PCR; TCRdb's version includes in-frame clones alone and lacks a portion of them. The data contain roughly 100,000 clones, roughly 86% of them singletons. The data belong to a study of T cell responses to AZD1222 COVID-19 vaccine. This receptor was obtained from an adult who received the MenACWY meningococcal vaccine as a control. Material: peripheral blood, obtained 28 days after the second dose of the MenACWY control vaccine.

This chain's CDR3 is CASSKVAKNIQYF. The CDR3, as DNA: TGTGCCAGCAGTAAGGTGGCCAAAAACATTCAGTACTTC. The chain is built from TRBV28 and TRBJ2-4; no firm D call. Germline V gene lookup returns CDR1 MDHEN and CDR2 SYDVKM. V was cut by 5 bases and J by 1 base, with 6 bases left in between. The CDR3 contains 13 residues. The whole variable domain, filled in from reference TRBV28 and TRBJ2-4, reads DVKVTQSSRYLVKRTGEKVFLECVQDMDHENMFWYRQDPGLGLRLIYFSYDVKMKEKGDIPEGYSVSREKKERFSLILESASTNQTSMYLCASSKVAKNIQYFGAGTRLSVL.